This T cell receptor beta chain emerged from a study of CD8+ T cells in alopecia areata. Turning to the study itself: Scoring treated patients' severity relied on the percentage of scalp area affected.

Extracted RNA was reverse transcribed into cDNA, the sequencing template. This table comes from immunoSEQ multiplex PCR, and its TCRdb copy is limited to in-frame clones, with some not included. Found here are fewer than 200,000 clones, approximately 52% of them singletons; the top ten hold 16%. Regarding the study as a whole: Among the 100 top clones, expanded CD8+ clones, like scalp clonality, were significantly decreased by tofacitinib. Higher clonality was seen in lesional scalp than in normal scalp, especially in alopecia totalis/universalis.

The treatment is: oral pan-JAK inhibitor, 5-10 mg twice daily. Peripheral blood and lesional scalp punch biopsies were taken from alopecia areata patients. Germline V lookup: CDR1 SGHVS, CDR2 FQNEAQ. Trimming stripped 5 bases from V and 7 bases from J, with 20 bases between. The CDR3 runs 16 residues. This clone was seen a few times. Its antigen is still unknown. The sample here was CD4+ T cells sorted from blood, taken at approximately week 61, from a patient treated with tofacitinib. The rearrangement links TRBV7-8 to TRBJ1-4; TRBD1 is a possible D gene (6 bases). The origin of this receptor is a human donor with alopecia areata. The CDR3 region is CASSLVDPGAGEKLFF. The CDR3 DNA follows: TGTGCCAGCAGCCTGGTGGATCCGGGGGCGGGTGAAAAACTGTTTTTT. Full variable domain (outside the CDR3, taken from reference TRBV7-8 and TRBJ1-4): GAGVSQSPRYKVAKRGQDVALRCDPISGHVSLFWYQQALGQGPEFLTYFQNEAQLDKSGLPSDRFFAERPEGSVSTLKIQRTQQEDSAVYLCASSLVDPGAGEKLFFGSGTQLSVL.